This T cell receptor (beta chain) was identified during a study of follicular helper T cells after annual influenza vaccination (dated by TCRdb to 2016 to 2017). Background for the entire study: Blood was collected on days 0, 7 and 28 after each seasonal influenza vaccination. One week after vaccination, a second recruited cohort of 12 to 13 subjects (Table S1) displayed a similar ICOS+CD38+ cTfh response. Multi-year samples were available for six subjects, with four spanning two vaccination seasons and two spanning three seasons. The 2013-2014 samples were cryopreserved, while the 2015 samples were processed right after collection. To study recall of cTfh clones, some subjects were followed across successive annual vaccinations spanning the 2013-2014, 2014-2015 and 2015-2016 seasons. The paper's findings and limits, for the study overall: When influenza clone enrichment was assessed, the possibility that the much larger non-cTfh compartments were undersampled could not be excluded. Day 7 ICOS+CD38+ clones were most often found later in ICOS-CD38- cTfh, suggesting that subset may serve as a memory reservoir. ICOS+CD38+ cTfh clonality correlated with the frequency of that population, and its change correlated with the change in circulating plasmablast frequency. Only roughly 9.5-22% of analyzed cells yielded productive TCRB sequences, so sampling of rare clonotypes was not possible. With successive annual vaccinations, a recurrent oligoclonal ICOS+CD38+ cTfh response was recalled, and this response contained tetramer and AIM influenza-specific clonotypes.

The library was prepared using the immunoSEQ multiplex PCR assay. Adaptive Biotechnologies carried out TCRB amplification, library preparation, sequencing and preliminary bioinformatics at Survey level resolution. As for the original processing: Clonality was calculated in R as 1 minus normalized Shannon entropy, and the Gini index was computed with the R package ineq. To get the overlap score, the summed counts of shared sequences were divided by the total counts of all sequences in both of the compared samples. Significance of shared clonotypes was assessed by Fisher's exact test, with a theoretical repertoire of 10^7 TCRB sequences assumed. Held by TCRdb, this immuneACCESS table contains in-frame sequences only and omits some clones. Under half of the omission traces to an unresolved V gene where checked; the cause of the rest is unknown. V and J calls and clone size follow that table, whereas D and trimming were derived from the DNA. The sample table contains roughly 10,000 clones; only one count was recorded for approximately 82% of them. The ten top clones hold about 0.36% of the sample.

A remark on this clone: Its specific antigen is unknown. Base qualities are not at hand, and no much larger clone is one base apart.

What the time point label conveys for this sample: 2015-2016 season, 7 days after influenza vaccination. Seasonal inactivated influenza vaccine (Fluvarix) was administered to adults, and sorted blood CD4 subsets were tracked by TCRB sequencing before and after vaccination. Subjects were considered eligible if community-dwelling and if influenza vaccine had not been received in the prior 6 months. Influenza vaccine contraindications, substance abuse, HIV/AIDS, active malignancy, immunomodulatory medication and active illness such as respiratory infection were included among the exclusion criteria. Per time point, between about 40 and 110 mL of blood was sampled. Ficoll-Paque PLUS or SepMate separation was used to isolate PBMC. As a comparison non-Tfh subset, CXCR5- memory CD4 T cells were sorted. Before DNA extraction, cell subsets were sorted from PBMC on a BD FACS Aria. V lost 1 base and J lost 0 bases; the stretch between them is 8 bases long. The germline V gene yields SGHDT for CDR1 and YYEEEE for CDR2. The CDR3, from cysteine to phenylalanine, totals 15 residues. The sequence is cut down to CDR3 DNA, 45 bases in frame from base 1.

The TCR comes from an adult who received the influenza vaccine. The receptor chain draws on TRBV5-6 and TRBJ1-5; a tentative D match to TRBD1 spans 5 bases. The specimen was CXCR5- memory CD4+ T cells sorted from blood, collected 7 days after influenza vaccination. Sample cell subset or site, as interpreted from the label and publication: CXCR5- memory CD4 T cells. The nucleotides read TGTGCCAGCAGCTTGCTGGGGGATAGCAATCAGCCCCAGCATTTT. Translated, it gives CASSLLGDSNQPQHF.